These 29 T cell receptor beta chains originate from one sample sequenced in a study of cytomegalovirus exposure and HLA in healthy donors. Assay used: immunoSEQ multiplex PCR; TCRdb lists only in-frame clones, some missing. The sample records tens of thousands of clones, roughly 95% being singletons. The sample consisted of PBMCs. These receptors originate from a woman aged 18-29 years in good health and CMV-seropositive.

V and J are TRBV7-2 and TRBJ1-6, with 7 positions matching TRBD1. The CDR3 length is 18 residues. Germline trimming cut 1 base from V and 6 bases from J; bases unmatched to any gene: 12. Germline-derived CDR1 and CDR2 are SGHTA and FQGNSA. DNA for the CDR3: TGTGCCAGCAGCTTAGTTCAGGGGGGCCGTGTTCTTAATTCACCCCTCCACTTT. Translating gives CASSLVQGGRVLNSPLHF.

This clone was seen only once. V gene TRBV28 combines with J gene TRBJ2-7, with 8 nucleotides matching TRBD1. CDR3 length: 14 amino acids. Germline V gene lookup returns CDR1 MDHEN and CDR2 SYDVKM. The V and J ends lost 4 bases and 3 bases, in that order; junction bases with no gene match: 5. The CDR3 coding sequence is TGTGCCAGCAGTTCCACCGGGACAGGCTACGAGCAGTACTTC. Amino acid sequence: CASSSTGTGYEQYF.

V is TRBV6-1 and J is TRBJ2-6, with TRBD1 identical over 7 bases. V was clipped by 7 bases and J by 2 bases; unmatched bases: 5. The CDR3 length is 15 residues. Germline CDR1 is MNHNS and CDR2 is SASEGT. The CDR3 spells CASNRRGPGANVLTF. The CDR3 DNA sequence: TGTGCCAGCAATCGTAGGGGGCCTGGGGCCAACGTCCTGACTTTC.

This chain uses TRBV19 with TRBJ1-1; D not certain. The germline gives CDR1 LNHDA, CDR2 SQIVND (reference sequence). The CDR3 length is 13 residues. The V and J ends lost 7 bases and 0 bases respectively, with 9 bases between them. The CDR3 loop is CASTQHMNTEAFF. The DNA of the CDR3 is TGTGCCAGTACCCAACACATGAACACTGAAGCTTTCTTT.

The V call is TRBV28, the J call TRBJ1-5; TRBD1 aligns across 12 bases. The CDR3 is 16 residues long. The germline CDR1 and CDR2 sequences are MDHEN and SYDVKM. J gave up 6 bases and V 3 bases, and 6 bases lay outside the gene matches. CDR3 sequence (DNA): TGTGCCAGCAGTTTTCCGGGACAGGGGGCTGGTCAGCCCCAGCATTTT. This encodes CASSFPGQGAGQPQHF.

This chain uses TRBV29-1 with TRBJ2-1; TRBD2 aligns across 14 bases. The CDR3 has 18 residues. Trimming at V came to 5 bases and at J to 4 bases, leaving 13 bases not matched to a gene. CDR1 is SQVTM, CDR2 ANQGSEA, per germline. In nucleotides, the CDR3 is TGCAGCGTTCTTCCGGGACTAGCGGGGGCCATCGCTTACAATGAGCAGTTCTTC. Translating gives CSVLPGLAGAIAYNEQFF.

The chain carries TRBV7-8 and TRBJ1-5; D may be TRBD1 (5 bases). The CDR3 spans 16 residues. Trimming pared 0 bases from V and 8 bases from J, leaving 17 bases between. Germline V gene sequence: CDR1 SGHVS, CDR2 FQNEAQ. The CDR3 DNA reads as TGTGCCAGCAGCTTAGCGTCCGTATTGACAGTAGAGCCCCAGCATTTT. Its protein is CASSLASVLTVEPQHF.

The rearrangement joins TRBV19 to TRBJ1-5; D is possibly TRBD1 (6 bases). V gave up 3 bases and J gave up 7 bases, with 16 bases separating them. The CDR3 has 15 amino acids. Looked up from germline, CDR1 is LNHDA and CDR2 is SQIVND (reference sequence). This CDR3 reads CASSISTGPGQPQHF. Here the CDR3 DNA reads TGTGCCAGTAGTATCTCGACAGGTCCAGGGCAGCCCCAGCATTTT.

The genes are TRBV7-7 and TRBJ2-2; 9 bases align to TRBD2. From germline, CDR1 is SSHAT and CDR2 FNYEAQ (reference sequence). The ends lost 1 base at V and 6 bases at J; junction bases unmatched: 3. The CDR3 consists of 15 residues. CDR3 bases: TGTGCCAGCAGCTTAGTAGCTAGCGGGGCCGGGGAGCTGTTTTTT. Its translation: CASSLVASGAGELFF.

The genes are TRBV19 and TRBJ2-3; D is unresolved. Deletions cut 1 base from V and 0 bases from J, with 11 bases between. Germline-derived CDR1 and CDR2 are LNHDA and SQIVND (reference sequence). The CDR3 extends over 16 amino acids. The CDR3 nucleotides are TGTGCCAGTAGTATAGTGAGAGCCTCTAGCACAGATACGCAGTATTTT. Its translation: CASSIVRASSTDTQYF. Filled out from reference TRBV19 and TRBJ2-3, the complete variable domain reads DGGITQSPKYLFRKEGQNVTLSCEQNLNHDAMYWYRQDPGQGLRLIYYSQIVNDFQKGDIAEGYSVSREKKESFPLTVTSAQKNPTAFYLCASSIVRASSTDTQYFGPGTRLTVL.

The genes are TRBV6-1 and TRBJ2-3; no clear D. Germline CDR1 and CDR2: MNHNS and SASEGT. The V and J ends lost 4 bases and 0 bases respectively, with 11 bases between them. The CDR3 consists of 15 residues. DNA for the CDR3: TGTGCCAGCAGTGGGCTCCCCGCTAGCACAGATACGCAGTATTTT. This encodes CASSGLPASTDTQYF.

The chain uses TRBV2 and TRBJ1-4, with 9 bases aligning to TRBD1. The CDR3 length is 14 residues. V was clipped by 6 bases and J by 7 bases; unmatched bases: 6. The germline V gene has CDR1 SNHLY and CDR2 FYNNEI. In DNA, the CDR3 is TGTGCCAGCAGCTCCGGGACAGGGATTGAAAAACTGTTTTTT. Protein product: CASSSGTGIEKLFF. The full variable domain, with the rest looked up from reference TRBV2 and TRBJ1-4, is EPEVTQTPSHQVTQMGQEVILRCVPISNHLYFYWYRQILGQKVEFLVSFYNNEISEKSEIFDDQFSVERPDGSNFTLKIRSTKLEDSAMYFCASSSGTGIEKLFFGSGTQLSVL.

The rearrangement joins TRBV7-2 to TRBJ1-2; 12 nucleotides agree with TRBD1. V gave up 1 base and J gave up 6 bases; unmatched junction bases: 3. Germline CDR1 SGHTA, CDR2 FQGNSA. The CDR3 is 15 amino acids. The CDR3 region has the DNA TGTGCCAGCAGCTTAGTAGGGACAGGGGGCGATGGCTACACCTTC. Translating it yields CASSLVGTGGDGYTF. Together with reference TRBV7-2 and TRBJ1-2, the CDR3 gives the full variable domain: GAGVSQSPSNKVTEKGKDVELRCDPISGHTALYWYRQSLGQGLEFLIYFQGNSAPDKSGLPSDRFSAERTGGSVSTLTIQRTQQEDSAVYLCASSLVGTGGDGYTFGSGTRLTVV.

The rearrangement uses TRBV7-9 and TRBJ2-5; TRBD1 matches 8 bases. Trimming cost V 5 bases and J 4 bases; bases outside gene matches: 9. The CDR3 is made up of 15 amino acids. Germline lookup yields CDR1 SEHNR and CDR2 FQNEAQ (reference sequence). The CDR3, as DNA: TGTGCCAGCAGCATTGGACAGGGCATTGGAGAGACCCAGTACTTC. Protein product: CASSIGQGIGETQYF.

The V and J genes are TRBV19 and TRBJ1-1; D is unresolved. Germline values: CDR1 LNHDA, CDR2 SQIVND (reference sequence). The CDR3 spans 12 residues. The CDR3 region is CATRAGNTEAFF. In DNA, the CDR3 is TGTGCGACTAGGGCGGGGAACACTGAAGCTTTCTTT.

This chain connects TRBV6-1 to TRBJ2-3; possibly TRBD2 for D (5 bases). Deletions cut 1 base from V and 0 bases from J, with 8 bases between. Looked up from germline, CDR1 is MNHNS and CDR2 is SASEGT. The CDR3 consists of 15 residues. CDR3 sequence reads: CASSEEAGSTDTQYF. DNA for the CDR3: TGTGCCAGCAGTGAAGAGGCGGGCAGCACAGATACGCAGTATTTT.

The chain has TRBV6-5 and TRBJ2-7; D is unresolved. V was cut by 0 bases and J by 3 bases, with 15 bases left in between. Germline values: CDR1 MNHEY, CDR2 SVGAGI. The CDR3 runs to 16 residues. DNA of the CDR3: TGTGCCAGCAGTTACTCGATCAGTCAAGTGATCTACGAGCAGTACTTC. As protein: CASSYSISQVIYEQYF.

The chain combines TRBV4-3 with TRBJ2-1; 8 bases line up with TRBD2. Germline CDR1 is LGHNA and CDR2 is YSLEER. The CDR3 loop spans 18 amino acids. V trimming: 0 bases; J trimming: 0 bases; junction bases outside the gene matches: 7. The CDR3 nucleotides read TGCGCCAGCAGCCAAGATGGTAGGCTAGCGGGCTCCTACAATGAGCAGTTCTTC. Amino acid sequence: CASSQDGRLAGSYNEQFF.

V is TRBV12-5 and J is TRBJ1-1, with a possible D match to TRBD1 (6 bases). The length of the CDR3 is 15 residues. CDR1 and CDR2 from the germline V gene are LGHNT and FRNRAP. The V and J ends lost 1 base and 3 bases respectively, with 12 bases between them. Here the CDR3 DNA reads TGTGCTAGTGGTTTGGCAGGGGCCGGTCACACTGAAGCTTTCTTT. Translating it yields CASGLAGAGHTEAFF. The complete variable domain, with remaining parts taken from reference TRBV12-5 and TRBJ1-1, reads DARVTQTPRHKVTEMGQEVTMRCQPILGHNTVFWYRQTMMQGLELLAYFRNRAPLDDSGMPKDRFSAEMPDATLATLKIQPSEPRDSAVYFCASGLAGAGHTEAFFGQGTRLTVV.

This chain connects TRBV7-2 to TRBJ2-7, with 12 bases matching TRBD2. Germline loops: CDR1 SGHTA, CDR2 FQGNSA. This CDR3 region has 15 residues. The V segment lost 3 bases and the J segment 7 bases; nucleotides outside the gene matches: 7. CDR3 bases: TGTGCCAGCAGCTTCCCCCTAGCGGGGGGGCGAGAGCAGTACTTC. Translating it yields CASSFPLAGGREQYF.

This rearrangement joins TRBV27 to TRBJ2-7, with TRBD1 identical over 8 bases. V trimming: 2 bases; J trimming: 5 bases; junction bases outside the gene matches: 2. The CDR3 is made up of 13 amino acids. The germline V gene has CDR1 MNHEY and CDR2 SMNVEV (reference sequence). The CDR3 loop is CASSLAGGDEQYF. In DNA, the CDR3 is TGTGCCAGCAGTTTAGCAGGGGGCGACGAGCAGTACTTC.

This rearrangement joins TRBV5-1 to TRBJ2-1; 7 bases line up with TRBD1. Germline lookup yields CDR1 SGHRS and CDR2 YFSETQ. The CDR3 extends over 15 amino acids. V dropped 0 bases and J dropped 5; count of bases not matched to a gene: 5. CDR3 nucleotide sequence: TGCGCCAGCAGCTTGGTTGGTCAGGGGGACAATGAGCAGTTCTTC. It encodes CASSLVGQGDNEQFF.

V is TRBV19 and J is TRBJ2-7, with 9 bases that match TRBD2. Germline CDR1 LNHDA, CDR2 SQIVND (reference sequence). The CDR3 has 15 residues. V was clipped by 3 bases and J by 1 base; unmatched bases: 4. The CDR3 loop is CASSIGAGGSYEQYF. The CDR3 DNA reads TGTGCCAGTAGTATCGGGGCGGGGGGGTCCTACGAGCAGTACTTC.

V gene TRBV7-3 combines with J gene TRBJ2-1, with 11 bases that match TRBD2. The CDR3 loop spans 18 amino acids. The V and J ends lost 1 base and 9 bases, in that order; junction bases with no gene match: 14. CDR1 and CDR2 (germline): SGHTA, FQGTGA. The CDR3 reads CASSLNRASGRFGSEQFF. CDR3 DNA sequence: TGTGCCAGCAGCTTAAACAGGGCTAGCGGGAGGTTCGGGAGTGAGCAGTTCTTC.

This clone was detected once. The chain links TRBV4-1 to TRBJ1-2; a possible D gene is TRBD1 (6 bases). Germline CDR1 reads MGHRA; CDR2 reads YSYEKL. V lost 3 bases to trimming and J lost 0 bases, with 11 bases between them. This CDR3 spans 15 amino acids. CDR3 DNA sequence: TGCGCCAGCAGCCACAACAGGGCATCTAACTATGGCTACACCTTC. Translated, it gives CASSHNRASNYGYTF.

V gene TRBV7-3 combines with J gene TRBJ1-5, with D tentatively TRBD1 (6 bases). Trimming cost V 3 bases and J 4 bases, with 7 bases left between them. This CDR3 comprises 13 residues. Germline V gene lookup returns CDR1 SGHTA and CDR2 FQGTGA. CDR3 residues: CASSFGQNQPQHF. CDR3 nucleotide sequence: TGTGCCAGCAGCTTCGGACAGAATCAGCCCCAGCATTTT.

The chain carries TRBV7-9 and TRBJ2-3; no clear D. CDR3 length: 12 amino acids. V was clipped by 5 bases and J by 3 bases, with 6 bases between them. Per germline, CDR1 SEHNR and CDR2 FQNEAQ (reference sequence). DNA for the CDR3: TGTGCCAGCAGCCCCAGGACAGATACGCAGTATTTT. Amino acid sequence: CASSPRTDTQYF.

The DNA of the CDR3 is TGTGCCAGCAGCTTGAGAACTAACTATGGCTACACCTTC. This translates into CASSLRTNYGYTF. The V and J genes are TRBV11-3 and TRBJ1-2; D gene unclear. This CDR3 is built from 13 residues. CDR1 SGHNT and CDR2 YENEEA come from the germline V gene. V shed 3 bases and J shed 0 bases, with 5 bases lying between them.

The rearrangement uses TRBV19 and TRBJ1-5; perhaps TRBD1 as D (5 bases). The germline CDR1 and CDR2 sequences are LNHDA and SQIVND (reference sequence). This CDR3 has 15 residues. Trimming stripped 3 bases from V and 4 bases from J, with 13 bases between. The CDR3 DNA reads as TGTGCCAGTAGTATCCCCAGACAGAGAAATCAGCCCCAGCATTTT. The encoded protein is CASSIPRQRNQPQHF.